This entry features one TCR beta chain sequence. The antigen is undetermined. The data are from a study of CXCR3-negative and CXCR3-positive naive CD8 T cells. Cells that were CD45RO-CCR7+CD27+CD95- constituted naive CD8+ T cells. The libraries of TRB cDNA were constructed through 5' RACE using UMI labels. Reprocessing the 5' RACE reads, TCRdb reports a single entry for every CDR3 protein and omits DNA. In total, the table holds nearly 90,000 distinct CDR3 sequences. There are 12 residues in the CDR3. Germline loops: CDR1 MNHEY, CDR2 SVGAGI. Regarding the study as a whole: Whereas both naive subsets had comparably high diversity, memory CD8+ cells had much lower diversity. CXCR3-negative naive cells had less hydrophobic TRB CDR3s than did CXCR3-positive naive cells. Cryopreserved cells partially lost CXCR3 expression, and fresh PBMCs were used in most assays.

This clonotype was sampled from a human donor in good health. Some clones in this sample may be carry-over from other donors' samples. The chain recombines TRBV6-5 with TRBJ2-5. The sequencing input was naive CXCR3+ CD8+ T cells from blood. Documented subset: CD45RO-CCR7+CD27+CD95- naive CD8+ T cells expressing CXCR3 (TNR3+). The CDR3 protein is CASGVRRETQYF.